This TCR beta chain emerged from a study of shared clonotypes between healthy human individuals. Study as a whole: Researchers assigned three CD4 naive, three CD4 memory, two CD8 naive and one CD8 memory plate to each donor.

Trimming stripped 7 bases from V and 6 bases from J, with 16 bases between. This CDR3 is 12 amino acids long. The germline V gene has CDR1 SQVTM and CDR2 ANQGSEA. A note on this clone: Its antigen is unknown.

Sequencing was performed with immunoSEQ multiplex PCR; in TCRdb, only in-frame clones are kept and a portion is missing. Altogether hundreds of thousands of clones are present, roughly 92% being singletons, with the ten largest covering about 25%. Terminally differentiated effector memory CD45RA+ cells were left out of the naive CD8 fraction, which was CD45RO-negative and positively selected for CCR7. Study-wide findings and caveats: Relative to clonotypes present in all four donors, those not shared had lower generation probabilities.

This chain joins TRBV29-1 and TRBJ2-7; tentatively, D is TRBD1 (5 bases). The sequence derives from a man in his thirties or forties in good health. Sequencing was carried out using naive CD8+ T cells sorted from blood. The CDR3 reads CSAQGLSGEQYF. CDR3 coding DNA: TGCAGCGCCCAGGGCCTGTCAGGCGAGCAGTACTTC.